A single sample gave rise to the 14 T cell receptor beta chains below, sequenced in a study of OX40 agonist ivuxolimab in advanced cancers. The data were produced by immunoSEQ multiplex PCR, yet TCRdb's version contains in-frame clones alone and is incomplete. Of approximately 50,000 clones detected, more than 85% appear once; the ten largest clones hold 15% to 20%. The source material was CD4+ or CD8+ T cells sorted from blood, sampled in a trial of the OX40 agonist ivuxolimab. The receptors originated from an adult with an advanced solid tumor such as melanoma, head and neck, liver or kidney cancer.

The chain recombines TRBV2 with TRBJ2-7; no definite D call. Germline V gives CDR1 SNHLY, CDR2 FYNNEI. CDR3 length: 13 amino acids. Trimming pared 2 bases from V and 3 bases from J, leaving 8 bases between. The CDR3: CASSEHNLYEQYF. CDR3 in DNA: TGTGCCAGCAGTGAACATAACCTCTACGAGCAGTACTTC.

The rearrangement links TRBV28 to TRBJ2-7; D gene ambiguous. Germline V lookup: CDR1 MDHEN, CDR2 SYDVKM. The CDR3 length is 14 residues. V dropped 5 bases and J dropped 5 bases, with 16 bases sitting between them. The CDR3 loop reads CASSPLVRMDEQYF. CDR3 in DNA: TGTGCCAGCAGTCCCCTAGTGAGGATGGACGAGCAGTACTTC.

This chain links TRBV5-6 with TRBJ2-1, with 13 nucleotides matching TRBD2. V gave up 0 bases and J gave up 2 bases; unmatched junction bases: 2. The CDR3 runs to 17 residues. Germline CDR1 is SGHDT and CDR2 is YYEEEE. CDR3 nucleotide sequence: TGTGCCAGCAGCTTGGCCGGACTAGCGGGAGCCTACAATGAGCAGTTCTTC. Amino acids: CASSLAGLAGAYNEQFF.

In DNA, the CDR3 is TGTGCCAGCAGTGATCCTGGACAGGGGAATGAAAAACTGTTTTTT. Its translation is CASSDPGQGNEKLFF. The rearrangement links TRBV25-1 to TRBJ1-4; 9 positions agree with TRBD1. This CDR3 is 15 amino acids long. After removal of 3 bases from V and 5 bases from J, the junction contained 4 bases not matched to a gene. The germline CDR1 and CDR2 sequences are MGHDK and SYGVNS.

V and J are TRBV10-3 and TRBJ2-1, with TRBD2 identical over 10 bases. The CDR3 contains 14 residues. Germline CDR1 ENHRY, CDR2 SYGVKD. After removal of 5 bases from V and 5 bases from J, the junction contained 3 bases not matched to a gene. Here the CDR3 reads CAISPSGSNNEQFF. The CDR3 DNA sequence: TGTGCCATCAGTCCTAGCGGGAGTAACAATGAGCAGTTCTTC.

The table lists this clone with a count of one. V and J are TRBV7-9 and TRBJ1-1; D not resolved. Trimming shortened V by 5 bases and J by 4 bases, and 20 bases separated the two germline ends. Germline V CDR1 and CDR2: SEHNR, FQNEAQ (reference sequence). The CDR3 loop spans 16 amino acids. In DNA, the CDR3 is TGTGCCAGCAGCCTCCCGTGGGGTGTGGAATCCACTGAAGCTTTCTTT. Translating gives CASSLPWGVESTEAFF. Filled out from reference TRBV7-9 and TRBJ1-1, the complete variable domain reads DTGVSQNPRHKITKRGQNVTFRCDPISEHNRLYWYRQTLGQGPEFLTYFQNEAQLEKSRLLSDRFSAERPKGSFSTLEIQRTEQGDSAMYLCASSLPWGVESTEAFFGQGTRLTVV.

The chain couples TRBV19 to TRBJ1-1, with no clear D. Germline V lookup: CDR1 LNHDA, CDR2 SQIVND (reference sequence). Trimming removed 5 bases from V and 8 bases from J, with 9 bases in between. The CDR3 has 11 amino acids. CDR3 bases: TGTGCCAGTAGTTGGGGATACGAAGCTTTCTTT. It translates to CASSWGYEAFF.

The V call is TRBV27, the J call TRBJ1-1, with no clear D. The length of the CDR3 is 16 residues. V lost 6 bases, J lost 5 bases, and 22 bases lay in between. Germline V gives CDR1 MNHEY, CDR2 SMNVEV (reference sequence). The CDR3 protein is CASSLQGPGRATEAFF. CDR3 nucleotides: TGTGCCAGCAGCCTTCAAGGACCTGGGAGGGCAACTGAAGCTTTCTTT.

A single count supports this clone. The chain is built from TRBV19 and TRBJ1-2, with no clear D. V lost 3 bases and J lost 2, with 13 bases in between. CDR1 LNHDA and CDR2 SQIVND come from the germline V gene (reference sequence). This CDR3 has 15 residues. The chain's CDR3 is CASSIGSFGNYGYTF. As DNA, the CDR3 is TGTGCCAGTAGTATCGGATCATTCGGGAACTATGGCTACACCTTC.

The chain links TRBV18 to TRBJ2-3; 9 nucleotides agree with TRBD2. Germline V gives CDR1 KGHSH, CDR2 LQKENI. Trimming cost V 2 bases and J 2 bases; bases outside gene matches: 5. This CDR3 has 16 residues. The CDR3 loop is CASSPGASGNTDTQYF. CDR3 bases: TGTGCCAGCTCACCAGGGGCTAGCGGGAACACAGATACGCAGTATTTT.

This clone occurred a few times. The rearrangement joins TRBV2 to TRBJ2-3; 9 nucleotides match TRBD2. This CDR3 contains 16 residues. J was trimmed by 6 bases and V by 2 bases; bases with no gene match: 9. The germline CDR1 and CDR2 sequences are SNHLY and FYNNEI. Here the CDR3 reads CASSEWIAGDRDTQYF. The CDR3, as DNA: TGTGCCAGCAGTGAATGGATAGCGGGAGATCGGGATACGCAGTATTTT.

CDR3 protein: CASSLWLAGTIGELFF. In DNA form, the CDR3 reads TGTGCCAGCAGCCTCTGGCTAGCGGGAACCATCGGGGAGCTGTTTTTT. The gene calls are TRBV5-6 and TRBJ2-2; 9 bases are shared with TRBD2. Per germline, CDR1 SGHDT and CDR2 YYEEEE. The CDR3 runs to 16 residues. Losses at the gene ends were 4 bases for V and 7 bases for J; bases not matched to a gene: 11. Full variable domain (missing parts from reference TRBV5-6 and TRBJ2-2): DAGVTQSPTHLIKTRGQQVTLRCSPKSGHDTVSWYQQALGQGPQFIFQYYEEEERQRGNFPDRFSGHQFPNYSSELNVNALLLGDSALYLCASSLWLAGTIGELFFGEGSRLTVL.

CDR3 protein: CASSLEASDSYEQYF. The CDR3 region has the DNA TGTGCCAGCAGCTTGGAGGCTAGCGACTCCTACGAGCAGTACTTC. J is TRBJ2-7 and V is TRBV5-5; maybe TRBD2 (6 bases). CDR3 size: 15 residues. Germline CDR1 and CDR2: SGHKS and YYEKEE (reference sequence). V was clipped by 0 bases and J by 0 bases, with 10 bases between them.

The chain carries TRBV28 and TRBJ1-1, with TRBD1 as a possible D gene (6 bases). Germline CDR1 reads MDHEN; CDR2 reads SYDVKM. The CDR3 loop spans 12 amino acids. The V end lost 3 bases, the J end lost 5 bases, and 7 bases lay between the germline ends. CDR3 residues: CASSFRGTEAFF. The CDR3 DNA follows: TGTGCCAGCAGTTTCAGGGGAACTGAAGCTTTCTTT.